One and the same sample provided the 24 T cell receptor beta chains below, sequenced in a study of early T cells in non-severe SARS-CoV-2 infection. TCRdb re-called the 5' RACE reads with MiXCR, one entry per CDR3 protein. This table has fewer than 130,000 distinct CDR3 sequences, roughly 12% appearing once. The sample here was whole blood, taken at baseline. The source is an adult who was a healthcare worker with PCR-confirmed SARS-CoV-2 infection or an uninfected control (not recorded which).

This clonotype was seen at least ten times. This chain connects TRBV14 to TRBJ1-1, with 9 bases matching TRBD1. This CDR3 has 15 amino acids. The trim removed 6 bases at V and 6 bases at J, leaving 11 bases unmatched. Germline CDR1 reads SGHDN; CDR2 reads FVKESK. This chain's CDR3 is CASSRPGQGVSEAFF. The CDR3 coding sequence is TGTGCCAGCAGTAGACCGGGACAGGGTGTGTCTGAAGCTTTCTTT. The complete variable domain, with remaining parts taken from reference TRBV14 and TRBJ1-1, reads EAGVTQFPSHSVIEKGQTVTLRCDPISGHDNLYWYRRVMGKEIKFLLHFVKESKQDESGMPNNRFLAERTGGTYSTLKVQPAELEDSGVYFCASSRPGQGVSEAFFGQGTRLTVV.

On this clonotype itself: A much larger clone sits a single nucleotide away, making a read error possible. V is TRBV20-1 and J is TRBJ2-7; tentative D call: TRBD1 (6 bases). Germline CDR1 reads DFQATT; CDR2 reads SNEGSKA (reference sequence). The CDR3 consists of 12 residues. V lost 3 bases and J 8 bases, leaving 14 bases between the germline ends. CDR3: CSASGTRDKQYF. CDR3 DNA sequence: TGCAGTGCTAGCGGAACCCGGGACAAGCAGTACTTC.

The J gene is TRBJ2-7, the V gene TRBV6-5, with 10 positions matching TRBD2. The germline gives CDR1 MNHEY, CDR2 SVGAGI. Trimming cost V 4 bases and J 3 bases; bases outside gene matches: 3. The CDR3 runs to 14 residues. CDR3 sequence reads: CASSFSGRFYEQYF. The CDR3 coding sequence is TGTGCCAGCAGTTTTAGCGGGAGGTTCTACGAGCAGTACTTC.

This clonotype was observed a handful of times. This chain connects TRBV27 to TRBJ2-7; possibly TRBD1 for D (7 bases). The CDR3 has 16 residues. V lost 5 bases and J 0 bases, leaving 17 bases between the germline ends. Per germline, CDR1 MNHEY and CDR2 SMNVEV (reference sequence). Here the CDR3 reads CASSGAGGTYSYEQYF. CDR3 sequence (DNA): TGTGCCAGCAGTGGTGCAGGGGGGACCTACTCCTACGAGCAGTACTTC.

This clonotype was recorded at least ten times. The chain carries TRBV9 and TRBJ2-5; TRBD2 matches 11 bases. Germline CDR1 is SGDLS and CDR2 is YYNGEE. Trimming cost V 4 bases and J 5 bases; bases outside gene matches: 4. CDR3 length: 14 residues. The DNA for the CDR3 is TGTGCCAGCAGCATCACTAGCGGGAGTGAGACCCAGTACTTC. Translating it yields CASSITSGSETQYF.

A few counts support this clonotype. This chain's CDR3 is CSARDVGQSNYGYTF. The CDR3 DNA reads as TGCAGTGCTAGAGATGTGGGACAGTCAAACTATGGCTACACCTTC. This sequence joins TRBV20-1 and TRBJ1-2, with TRBD1 matching over 7 bases. J lost 2 bases, V lost 0 bases, and 6 bases had no gene match. The CDR3 has 15 amino acids. The germline V gene has CDR1 DFQATT and CDR2 SNEGSKA (reference sequence).

This clonotype was seen more than once but under ten times. Written as DNA, the CDR3 is TGTGCCAGCAGAGGGGGCTTGGGCACAGATACGCAGTATTTT. This codes for CASRGGLGTDTQYF. The chain is built from TRBV27 and TRBJ2-3, with 7 bases that match TRBD1. CDR3 length: 14 amino acids. The V and J ends lost 6 bases and 1 base, in that order; junction bases with no gene match: 4. The germline gives CDR1 MNHEY, CDR2 SMNVEV (reference sequence).

The table lists this clonotype with many counts. The gene calls are TRBV18 and TRBJ2-7, with TRBD1 matching over 11 bases. Trimming at V came to 1 base and at J to 7 bases, leaving 3 bases not matched to a gene. CDR3 length: 14 amino acids. Germline CDR1 is KGHSH and CDR2 is LQKENI. In DNA form, the CDR3 reads TGTGCCAGCTCACCACGGACAGGGGGCTGGGAGCAGTACTTC. Protein sequence: CASSPRTGGWEQYF.

This clonotype was detected a few times. The chain employs TRBV6-6 and TRBJ1-1, with D unresolved. Germline V gene sequence: CDR1 MNHNY, CDR2 SVGAGI (reference sequence). V gave up 6 bases and J gave up 0 bases, with 11 bases separating them. The CDR3 length is 14 residues. The CDR3, as DNA: TGTGCCAGCAGCCCGGCGGGTATGAACACTGAAGCTTTCTTT. Translating it yields CASSPAGMNTEAFF.

This clonotype was detected ten times or more. The rearrangement joins TRBV7-6 to TRBJ2-5; D remains ambiguous. CDR1 is SGHVS, CDR2 FNYEAQ, per germline. Between the trimmed V and J ends, which lost 4 bases and 0 bases, there was a span of 3 bases. There are 12 residues in the CDR3. The CDR3 here is CASSSYQETQYF. As DNA, the CDR3 is TGTGCCAGCAGCTCCTACCAAGAGACCCAGTACTTC.

The rearrangement joins TRBV27 to TRBJ2-5, with 8 bases lining up with TRBD2. Germline V gene sequence: CDR1 MNHEY, CDR2 SMNVEV (reference sequence). Losses at the gene ends were 4 bases for V and 13 bases for J; bases not matched to a gene: 14. The CDR3 contains 14 residues. CDR3 nucleotide sequence: TGTGCCAGCAGTTCCTCGGGACTAGTCCGGGGGTTGTACTTC. This sequence encodes CASSSSGLVRGLYF.

The V gene is TRBV29-1, the J gene TRBJ1-3, with 7 bases identical to TRBD1. V was clipped by 8 bases and J by 4 bases; unmatched bases: 5. The CDR3 loop spans 12 amino acids. Per germline, CDR1 SQVTM and CDR2 ANQGSEA. Here the CDR3 DNA reads TGCAGCACCGCGACAGGGGGAAACACCATATATTTT. The encoded protein is CSTATGGNTIYF.

This clonotype occurred a few times. The chain uses TRBV6-6 and TRBJ2-2; 9 nucleotides line up with TRBD2. Germline CDR1 reads MNHNY; CDR2 reads SVGAGI (reference sequence). V was pared by 0 bases and J by 3 bases, with 8 bases of the junction left unmatched. The CDR3 runs to 18 residues. CDR3 amino acids: CASSYSSSGRRDTGELFF. The CDR3 coding sequence is TGTGCCAGCAGTTACTCTAGTAGCGGGAGAAGGGACACCGGGGAGCTGTTTTTT.

The chain couples TRBV3-1 to TRBJ2-1, with no clear D. CDR1 is LGHDT, CDR2 YNNKEL, per germline (reference sequence). The length of the CDR3 is 11 residues. Deletions cut 0 bases from V and 8 bases from J, with 2 bases between. The CDR3 loop is CASSQEHEQFF. In nucleotides, the CDR3 is TGTGCCAGCAGCCAAGAACATGAGCAGTTCTTC.

This clonotype was counted a few times. V usage is TRBV7-2 and J usage is TRBJ2-1; 8 bases are a match to TRBD2. The CDR3 consists of 16 residues. Losses at the gene ends were 3 bases for V and 10 bases for J; bases not matched to a gene: 14. CDR1 is SGHTA, CDR2 FQGNSA, per germline. The CDR3 nucleotides read TGTGCCAGCAGCTTCATCGGGACTAGTTTCCCCTCGGAGCAGTTCTTC. It translates to CASSFIGTSFPSEQFF.

This clonotype has only a few counts. The V and J genes are TRBV2 and TRBJ2-7, with a weak D call TRBD2 (5 bases). CDR1 is SNHLY, CDR2 FYNNEI, per germline. This CDR3 spans 16 amino acids. The V gene lost 7 bases and the J gene lost 1 base, with 20 bases spanning the gap. The DNA for the CDR3 is TGTGCCAGCAACCAAGGAGAAGGACTCTTATCCTACGAGCAGTACTTC. The encoded protein is CASNQGEGLLSYEQYF.

There are a few counts of this clonotype. The chain joins TRBV30 to TRBJ2-2; 11 bases agree with TRBD2. J was trimmed by 1 base and V by 1 base; bases with no gene match: 2. The CDR3 totals 16 residues. The germline V gene encodes CDR1 GTSNPN and CDR2 SVGIG (reference sequence). The CDR3 nucleotides read TGTGCCTGGAGTGCCACTAGCGGGAGGAACACCGGGGAGCTGTTTTTT. It codes for CAWSATSGRNTGELFF.

This clonotype was counted between two and nine times. The chain links TRBV7-2 to TRBJ2-3; 11 nucleotides agree with TRBD2. Trimming at V came to 4 bases and at J to 4 bases, leaving 4 bases not matched to a gene. From germline, CDR1 is SGHTA and CDR2 FQGNSA. This CDR3 has 15 residues. This CDR3 reads CASSYTSGGADTQYF. The DNA for the CDR3 is TGTGCCAGCAGCTATACTAGCGGGGGCGCAGATACGCAGTATTTT.

This sequence joins TRBV5-1 and TRBJ2-7; no definite D call. Germline V gene lookup returns CDR1 SGHRS and CDR2 YFSETQ. This CDR3 is built from 13 residues. The ends were cut back, 0 bases at V and 5 bases at J, with 9 bases in the middle. The CDR3 nucleotides are TGCGCCAGCAGCTTGGGGCAGTCCGACGAGCAGTACTTC. It specifies CASSLGQSDEQYF.

The chain employs TRBV20-1 and TRBJ2-7; 10 nucleotides agree with TRBD2. This CDR3 is 14 amino acids long. V shed 5 bases, J shed 5 bases, and the junction held 9 bases outside the gene matches. The germline gives CDR1 DFQATT, CDR2 SNEGSKA (reference sequence). The CDR3 sequence: CSALQREGTNEQYF. The CDR3 DNA follows: TGCAGTGCTCTTCAGCGGGAGGGCACTAACGAGCAGTACTTC.

This clonotype was seen a handful of times. The CDR3 protein is CASSESTDSPRYEQYF. For the CDR3, the DNA is TGCGCCAGCAGTGAGTCTACGGACAGTCCTCGCTACGAGCAGTACTTC. The chain recombines TRBV10-1 with TRBJ2-7, with D possibly being TRBD1 (6 bases). Trimming removed 0 bases from V and 3 bases from J, with 15 bases in between. The CDR3 length is 16 residues. The germline gives CDR1 WNHNN, CDR2 SYGVQD (reference sequence).

This clonotype was counted a few times. V is TRBV20-1 and J is TRBJ1-6; 7 nucleotides agree with TRBD1. V was pared by 6 bases and J by 5 bases, with 7 bases of the junction left unmatched. Looked up from germline, CDR1 is DFQATT and CDR2 is SNEGSKA (reference sequence). The CDR3 runs 14 residues. CDR3: CSASAGTDNSPLHF. The CDR3, as DNA: TGCAGTGCCAGTGCCGGGACAGATAATTCACCCCTCCACTTT.

In its sample, this clonotype was seen a few times. This chain uses TRBV29-1 with TRBJ1-1; no definite D call. Germline V CDR1 and CDR2: SQVTM, ANQGSEA. The germline V and J ends were trimmed by 6 bases and 0 bases, with 11 bases remaining between them. The CDR3 is 13 amino acids. CDR3 in amino acids: CSVEGSMNTEAFF. CDR3 bases: TGCAGCGTAGAGGGCTCGATGAACACTGAAGCTTTCTTT.

This clonotype was observed once. This chain connects TRBV7-9 to TRBJ2-3; no clear D gene. This CDR3 contains 13 residues. Trimming stripped 5 bases from V and 6 bases from J, with 12 bases between. Germline values: CDR1 SEHNR, CDR2 FQNEAQ (reference sequence). In DNA form, the CDR3 reads TGTGCCAGCAGCACCGAGACCGAGGATACGCAGTATTTT. Translating it yields CASSTETEDTQYF.